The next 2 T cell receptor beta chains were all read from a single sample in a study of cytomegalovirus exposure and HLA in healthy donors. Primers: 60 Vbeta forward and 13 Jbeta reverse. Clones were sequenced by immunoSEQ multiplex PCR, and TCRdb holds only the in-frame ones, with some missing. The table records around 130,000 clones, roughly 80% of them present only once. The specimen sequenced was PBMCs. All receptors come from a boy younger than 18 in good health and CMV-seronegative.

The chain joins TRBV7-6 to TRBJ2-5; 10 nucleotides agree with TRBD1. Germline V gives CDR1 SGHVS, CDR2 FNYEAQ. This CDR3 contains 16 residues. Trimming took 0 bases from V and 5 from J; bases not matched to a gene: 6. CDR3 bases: TGTGCCAGCAGCTTAGCGGCGACAGGGGGCGGGGAGACCCAGTACTTC. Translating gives CASSLAATGGGETQYF.

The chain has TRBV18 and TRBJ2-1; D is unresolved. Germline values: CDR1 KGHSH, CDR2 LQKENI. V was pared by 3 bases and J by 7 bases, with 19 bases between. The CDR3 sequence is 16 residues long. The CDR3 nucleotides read TGTGCCAGCTCACCCGAAAACTCCCGCGCTACGAATGAGCAGTTCTTC. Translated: CASSPENSRATNEQFF. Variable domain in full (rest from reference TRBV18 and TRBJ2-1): NAGVMQNPRHLVRRRGQEARLRCSPMKGHSHVYWYRQLPEEGLKFMVYLQKENIIDESGMPKERFSAEFPKEGPSILRIQQVVRGDSAAYFCASSPENSRATNEQFFGPGTRLTVL.